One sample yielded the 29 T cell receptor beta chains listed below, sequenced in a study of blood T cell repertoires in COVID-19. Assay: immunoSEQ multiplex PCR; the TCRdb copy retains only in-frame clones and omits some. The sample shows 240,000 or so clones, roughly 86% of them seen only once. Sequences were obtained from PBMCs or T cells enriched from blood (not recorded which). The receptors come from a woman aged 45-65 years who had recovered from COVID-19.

The CDR3 reads CASSYQGQGIEQYF. The CDR3 DNA sequence: TGTGCCAGCAGTTACCAGGGACAGGGGATCGAGCAGTACTTC. The genes are TRBV6-5 and TRBJ2-7; TRBD1 aligns across 10 bases. Germline CDR1 reads MNHEY; CDR2 reads SVGAGI. With V trimmed by 2 bases and J by 6 bases, 4 bases remained unmatched. There are 14 residues in the CDR3.

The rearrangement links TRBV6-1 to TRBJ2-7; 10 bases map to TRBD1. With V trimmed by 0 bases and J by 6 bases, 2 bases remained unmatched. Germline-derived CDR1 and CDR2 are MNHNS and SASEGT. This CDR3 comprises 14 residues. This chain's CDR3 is CASSEATGGGEQYF. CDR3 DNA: TGTGCCAGCAGTGAAGCGACAGGGGGCGGCGAGCAGTACTTC.

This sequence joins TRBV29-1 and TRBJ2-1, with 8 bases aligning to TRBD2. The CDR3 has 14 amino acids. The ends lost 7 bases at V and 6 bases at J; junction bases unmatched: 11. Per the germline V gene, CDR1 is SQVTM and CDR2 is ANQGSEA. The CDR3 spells CSGGGTSQGNEQFF. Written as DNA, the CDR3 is TGCAGCGGGGGGGGGACTAGTCAGGGCAATGAGCAGTTCTTC.

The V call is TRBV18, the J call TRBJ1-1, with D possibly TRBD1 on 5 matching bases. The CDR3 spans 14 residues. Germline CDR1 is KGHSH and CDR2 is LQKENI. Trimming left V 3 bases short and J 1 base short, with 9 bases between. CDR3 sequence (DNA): TGTGCCAGCTCACCTCGGGGGGGGAACACTGAAGCTTTCTTT. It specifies CASSPRGGNTEAFF.

The CDR3 loop reads CASSQVLDSSYNEQFF. The CDR3, as DNA: TGCGCCAGCAGCCAAGTCCTAGACAGTTCCTACAATGAGCAGTTCTTC. This rearrangement joins TRBV4-3 to TRBJ2-1; tentative D call: TRBD1 (5 bases). There are 16 residues in the CDR3. Trimming removed 1 base at V and 1 base at J, with 11 bases between. Germline assignment: CDR1 LGHNA and CDR2 YSLEER.

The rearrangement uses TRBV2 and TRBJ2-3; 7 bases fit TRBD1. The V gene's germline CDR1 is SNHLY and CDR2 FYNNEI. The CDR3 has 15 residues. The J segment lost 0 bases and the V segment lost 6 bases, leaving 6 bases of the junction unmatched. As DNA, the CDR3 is TGTGCCAGCAGCCAGCAGGGGGTGAGCACAGATACGCAGTATTTT. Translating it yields CASSQQGVSTDTQYF.

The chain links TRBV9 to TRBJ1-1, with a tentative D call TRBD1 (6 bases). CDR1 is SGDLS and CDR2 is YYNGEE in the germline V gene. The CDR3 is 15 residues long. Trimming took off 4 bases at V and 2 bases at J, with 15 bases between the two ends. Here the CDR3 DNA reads TGTGCCAGCAGCTCAGCGGTAGGGGGAAACACTGAAGCTTTCTTT. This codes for CASSSAVGGNTEAFF.

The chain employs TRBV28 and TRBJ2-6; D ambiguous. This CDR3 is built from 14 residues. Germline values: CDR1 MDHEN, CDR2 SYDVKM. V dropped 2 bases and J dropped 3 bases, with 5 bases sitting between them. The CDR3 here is CASSLQNGANVLTF. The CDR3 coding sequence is TGTGCCAGCAGTTTACAAAATGGGGCCAACGTCCTGACTTTC.

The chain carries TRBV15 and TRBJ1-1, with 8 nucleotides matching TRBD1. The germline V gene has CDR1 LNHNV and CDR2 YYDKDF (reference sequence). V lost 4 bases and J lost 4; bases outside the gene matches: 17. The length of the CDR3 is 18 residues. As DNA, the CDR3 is TGTGCCACCAGCACTTTTGTGCCCGGACAGGGATTGATCACTGAAGCTTTCTTT. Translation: CATSTFVPGQGLITEAFF.

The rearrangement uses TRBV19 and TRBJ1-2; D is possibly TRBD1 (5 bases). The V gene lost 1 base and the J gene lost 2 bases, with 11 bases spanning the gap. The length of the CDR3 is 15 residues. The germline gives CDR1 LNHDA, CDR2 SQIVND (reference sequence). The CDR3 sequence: CASSIGQGRNYGYTF. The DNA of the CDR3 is TGTGCCAGTAGTATAGGGCAGGGCCGAAACTATGGCTACACCTTC.

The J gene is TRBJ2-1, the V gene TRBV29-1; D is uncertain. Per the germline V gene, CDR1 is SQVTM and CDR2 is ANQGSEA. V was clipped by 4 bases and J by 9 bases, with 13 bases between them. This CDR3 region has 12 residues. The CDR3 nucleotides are TGCAGCGTTGCACACGGAGTGGGTGAGCAGTTCTTC. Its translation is CSVAHGVGEQFF.

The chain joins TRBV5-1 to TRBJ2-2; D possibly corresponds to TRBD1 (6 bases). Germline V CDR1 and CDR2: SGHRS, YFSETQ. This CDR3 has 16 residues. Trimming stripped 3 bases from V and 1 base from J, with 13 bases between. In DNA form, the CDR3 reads TGCGCCAGCAGCTCCCCGGACAGTAAGAACACCGGGGAGCTGTTTTTT. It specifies CASSSPDSKNTGELFF. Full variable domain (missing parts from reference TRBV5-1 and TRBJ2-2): KAGVTQTPRYLIKTRGQQVTLSCSPISGHRSVSWYQQTPGQGLQFLFEYFSETQRNKGNFPGRFSGRQFSNSRSEMNVSTLELGDSALYLCASSSPDSKNTGELFFGEGSRLTVL.

CDR3: CASSGGPQGYNEQFF. DNA for the CDR3: TGTGCCAGCAGCGGGGGCCCTCAGGGCTACAATGAGCAGTTCTTC. V is TRBV9 and J is TRBJ2-1; D perhaps matches TRBD1 (5 bases). The CDR3 has 15 amino acids. From germline, CDR1 is SGDLS and CDR2 YYNGEE. Between the trimmed V and J ends, which lost 3 bases and 3 bases, there was a span of 13 bases. The full variable domain, completed using reference TRBV9 and TRBJ2-1, is DSGVTQTPKHLITATGQRVTLRCSPRSGDLSVYWYQQSLDQGLQFLIQYYNGEERAKGNILERFSAQQFPDLHSELNLSSLELGDSALYFCASSGGPQGYNEQFFGPGTRLTVL.

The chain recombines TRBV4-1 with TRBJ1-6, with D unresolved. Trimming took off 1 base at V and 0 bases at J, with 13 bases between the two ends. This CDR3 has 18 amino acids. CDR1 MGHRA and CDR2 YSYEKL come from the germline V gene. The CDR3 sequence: CASSQASATISYNSPLHF. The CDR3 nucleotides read TGCGCCAGCAGCCAAGCCTCCGCAACAATCTCCTATAATTCACCCCTCCACTTT.

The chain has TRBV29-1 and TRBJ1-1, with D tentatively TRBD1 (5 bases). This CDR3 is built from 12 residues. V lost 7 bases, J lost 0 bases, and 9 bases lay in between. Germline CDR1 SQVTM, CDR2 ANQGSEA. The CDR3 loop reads CSAGHLNTEAFF. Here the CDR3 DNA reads TGCAGCGCCGGACACCTGAACACTGAAGCTTTCTTT.

This chain's CDR3 is CASSLALAGGGDTQYF. CDR3 sequence (DNA): TGTGCCAGCAGCTTAGCGCTAGCGGGAGGGGGAGATACGCAGTATTTT. The chain couples TRBV7-2 to TRBJ2-3; 12 bases fit TRBD2. The CDR3 has 16 amino acids. Germline lookup yields CDR1 SGHTA and CDR2 FQGNSA. V trimming: 0 bases; J trimming: 5 bases; junction bases outside the gene matches: 3.

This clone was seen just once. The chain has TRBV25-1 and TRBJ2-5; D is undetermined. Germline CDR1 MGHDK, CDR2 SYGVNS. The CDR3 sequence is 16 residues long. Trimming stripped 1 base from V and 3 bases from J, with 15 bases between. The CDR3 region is CASSEFQPLGEETQYF. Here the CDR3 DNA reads TGTGCCAGCAGTGAATTTCAACCCCTGGGCGAAGAGACCCAGTACTTC.

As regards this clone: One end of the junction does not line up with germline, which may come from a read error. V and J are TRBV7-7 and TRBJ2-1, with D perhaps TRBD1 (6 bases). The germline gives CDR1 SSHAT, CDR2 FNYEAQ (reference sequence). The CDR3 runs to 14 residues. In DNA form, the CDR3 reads TGTGCTAGCAGTAGCTACCAGGGGCCCAATGAGCAGTTCTTC. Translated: CASSSYQGPNEQFF.

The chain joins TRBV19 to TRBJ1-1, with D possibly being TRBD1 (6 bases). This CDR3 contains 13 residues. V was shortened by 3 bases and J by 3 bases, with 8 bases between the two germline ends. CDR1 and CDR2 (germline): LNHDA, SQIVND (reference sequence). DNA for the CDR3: TGTGCCAGTAGTATGACAGGTTACACTGAAGCTTTCTTT. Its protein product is CASSMTGYTEAFF.

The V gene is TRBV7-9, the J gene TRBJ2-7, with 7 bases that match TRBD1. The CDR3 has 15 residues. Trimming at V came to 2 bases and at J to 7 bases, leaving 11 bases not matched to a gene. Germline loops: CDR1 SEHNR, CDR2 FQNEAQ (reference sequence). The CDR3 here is CASSLQGGSGVEQYF. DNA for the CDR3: TGTGCCAGCAGCTTACAAGGGGGCTCCGGGGTAGAGCAGTACTTC.

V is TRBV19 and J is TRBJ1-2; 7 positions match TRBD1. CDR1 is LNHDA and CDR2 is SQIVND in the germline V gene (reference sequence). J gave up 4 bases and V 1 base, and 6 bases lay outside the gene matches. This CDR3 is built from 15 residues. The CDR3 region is CASSIAGTDLYGYTF. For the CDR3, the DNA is TGTGCCAGTAGTATAGCGGGGACAGACCTCTATGGCTACACCTTC.

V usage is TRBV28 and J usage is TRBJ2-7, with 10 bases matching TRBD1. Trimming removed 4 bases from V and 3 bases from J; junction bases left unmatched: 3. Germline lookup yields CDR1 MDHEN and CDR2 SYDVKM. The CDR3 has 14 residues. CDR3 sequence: CASSSGTGVYEQYF. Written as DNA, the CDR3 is TGTGCCAGCAGTTCCGGGACAGGGGTCTACGAGCAGTACTTC.

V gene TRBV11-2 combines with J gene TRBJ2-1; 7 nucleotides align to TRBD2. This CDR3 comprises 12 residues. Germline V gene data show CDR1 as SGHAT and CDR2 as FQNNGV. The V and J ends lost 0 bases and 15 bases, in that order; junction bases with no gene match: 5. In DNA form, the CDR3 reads TGTGCCAGCAGCTTAGATCGGGGGAGGGGGTTCTTC. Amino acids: CASSLDRGRGFF.

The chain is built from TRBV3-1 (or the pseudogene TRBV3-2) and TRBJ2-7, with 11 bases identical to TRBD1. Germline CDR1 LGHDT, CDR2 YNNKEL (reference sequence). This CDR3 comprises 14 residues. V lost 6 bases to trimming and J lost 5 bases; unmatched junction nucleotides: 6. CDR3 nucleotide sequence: TGTGCCAGCAGGTGGACAGGGGGCTTCCACGAGCAGTACTTC. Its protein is CASRWTGGFHEQYF.

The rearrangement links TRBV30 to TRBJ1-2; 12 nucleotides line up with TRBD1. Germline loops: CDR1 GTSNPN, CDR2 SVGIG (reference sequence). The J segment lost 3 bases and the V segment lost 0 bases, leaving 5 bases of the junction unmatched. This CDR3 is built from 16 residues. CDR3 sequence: CAWSVGTGGVYYGYTF. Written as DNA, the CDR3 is TGTGCCTGGAGTGTCGGGACAGGGGGCGTTTACTATGGCTACACCTTC.

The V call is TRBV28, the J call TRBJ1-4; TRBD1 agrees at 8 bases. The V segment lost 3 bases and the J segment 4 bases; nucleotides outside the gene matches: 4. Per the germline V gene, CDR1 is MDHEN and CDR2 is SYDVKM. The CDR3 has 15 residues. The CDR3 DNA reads TGTGCCAGCAGTTTTACAGGGGGGAATAATGAAAAACTGTTTTTT. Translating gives CASSFTGGNNEKLFF. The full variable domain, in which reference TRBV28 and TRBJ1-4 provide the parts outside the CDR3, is DVKVTQSSRYLVKRTGEKVFLECVQDMDHENMFWYRQDPGLGLRLIYFSYDVKMKEKGDIPEGYSVSREKKERFSLILESASTNQTSMYLCASSFTGGNNEKLFFGSGTQLSVL.

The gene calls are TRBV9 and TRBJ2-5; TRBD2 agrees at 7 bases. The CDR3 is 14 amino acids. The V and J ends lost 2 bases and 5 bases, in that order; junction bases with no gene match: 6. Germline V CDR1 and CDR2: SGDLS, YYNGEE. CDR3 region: CASSVGNGRETQYF. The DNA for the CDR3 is TGTGCCAGCAGCGTGGGAAACGGGAGGGAGACCCAGTACTTC.

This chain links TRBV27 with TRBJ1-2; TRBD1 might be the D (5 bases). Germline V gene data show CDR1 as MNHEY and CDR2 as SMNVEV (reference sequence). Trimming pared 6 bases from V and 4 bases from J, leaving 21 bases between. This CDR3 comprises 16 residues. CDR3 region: CASSRVGATASYGYTF. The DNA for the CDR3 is TGTGCCAGCAGCCGTGTAGGGGCTACAGCCTCCTATGGCTACACCTTC.

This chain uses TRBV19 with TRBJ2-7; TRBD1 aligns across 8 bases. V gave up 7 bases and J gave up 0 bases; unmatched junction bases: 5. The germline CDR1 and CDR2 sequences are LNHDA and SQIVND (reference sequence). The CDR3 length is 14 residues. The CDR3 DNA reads TGTGCCAGTAAGCGAACAGGGGGCTCCTACGAGCAGTACTTC. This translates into CASKRTGGSYEQYF.